A selection of T cell receptor beta chains follows, all from one sample in a study of cytomegalovirus exposure and HLA in healthy donors. Some clones are missing from TCRdb's copy, which holds only in-frame ones; the method was immunoSEQ multiplex PCR. This sample has some 100,000 clones; 80% to 90% occur once, and the top ten carry around 1.2%. The sequencing input was PBMCs. The receptor source for this set is a young woman in good health and CMV-seronegative. The CDR3 runs from the conserved cysteine through the conserved F or W. D genes are given only for firm matches. Size tells how often a clone was seen (once, few, many) or the class of an expanded clone, and some rows leave it out.

clone_size cdr3_length j_call d_call v_call cdr3_aa cdr3_nt
NA 16 TRBJ2-3 TRBD1 TRBV15 CATSRPPGQGSDTQYF TGTGCCACCAGCAGACCTCCGGGACAGGGCTCAGATACGCAGTATTTT
few 14 TRBJ2-5 NA TRBV28 CASKAPGEQETQYF TGTGCCAGCAAGGCCCCGGGGGAGCAAGAGACCCAGTACTTC
NA 15 TRBJ2-7 NA TRBV27 CASSYRGSDPYEQYF TGTGCCAGCAGTTACCGGGGGTCAGACCCCTACGAGCAGTACTTC
NA 13 TRBJ2-5 NA TRBV28 CATPKRIQETQYF TGTGCCACCCCCAAGAGGATACAAGAGACCCAGTACTTC
NA 14 TRBJ2-7 NA TRBV5-1 CASSTLTGSYEQYF TGCGCCAGCAGCACTCTTACGGGCTCCTACGAGCAGTACTTC
once 15 TRBJ2-7 TRBD1 TRBV6-6 CASSPGRGSSYEQYF TGTGCCAGCAGCCCCGGCAGGGGGTCTTCCTACGAGCAGTACTTC
NA 18 TRBJ2-7 NA TRBV7-2 CASSSPAGVTLISYEQYF TGTGCCAGCAGCTCCCCCGCAGGCGTGACATTAATATCATACGAGCAGTACTTC
NA 11 TRBJ2-7 NA TRBV28 CASSQLYEQYF TGTGCCAGCAGCCAACTCTACGAGCAGTACTTC
once 15 TRBJ2-2 NA TRBV28 CASSFQVAYTGELFF TGTGCCAGCAGTTTTCAAGTAGCGTACACCGGGGAGCTGTTTTTT
NA 11 TRBJ1-1 NA TRBV6-5 CASSYYQEAFF TGTGCCAGCAGTTATTATCAGGAAGCTTTCTTT
NA 14 TRBJ2-5 NA TRBV7-2 CASSLVGVGETQYF TGTGCCAGCAGCTTAGTCGGGGTAGGGGAGACCCAGTACTTC
NA 16 TRBJ2-6 NA TRBV4-2 CASSQEVVSGANVLTF TGTGCCAGCAGCCAAGAGGTAGTTTCTGGGGCCAACGTCCTGACTTTC
NA 17 TRBJ2-6 NA TRBV4-3 CASSQENSQGYANVLTF TGCGCCAGCAGCCAAGAAAACTCCCAGGGGTACGCCAACGTCCTGACTTTC
NA 16 TRBJ2-1 NA TRBV7-9 CASSYGLLGGYNEQFF TGTGCCAGCAGCTACGGGCTTTTGGGGGGATACAATGAGCAGTTCTTC
NA 17 TRBJ1-5 NA TRBV19 CASSPRGIGASNQPQHF TGTGCCAGTAGTCCACGCGGTATAGGAGCGTCCAATCAGCCCCAGCATTTT
NA 16 TRBJ1-1 TRBD1 TRBV10-3 CAISEPTGALNTEAFF TGTGCCATCAGTGAGCCCACAGGGGCTTTGAACACTGAAGCTTTCTTT
NA 16 TRBJ1-4 NA TRBV2 CASSEAKNTRAEKLFF TGTGCCAGCAGTGAAGCCAAGAATACCAGGGCTGAAAAACTGTTTTTT
NA 17 TRBJ1-2 TRBD1 TRBV27 CASSFSAGGLNDYGYTF TGTGCCAGCAGTTTCTCGGCAGGGGGTTTAAATGACTATGGCTACACCTTC
NA 15 TRBJ1-4 TRBD1 TRBV4-3 CASSQDRWDSQKLFF TGCGCCAGCAGCCAAGATCGCTGGGACAGCCAAAAACTGTTTTTT
NA 13 TRBJ2-1 TRBD1 TRBV29-1 CSVEDRPGGEQFF TGCAGCGTTGAGGACAGGCCGGGTGGTGAGCAGTTCTTC
NA 15 TRBJ1-5 NA TRBV5-1 CASRSRDISNQPQHF TGCGCCAGCAGGTCCAGGGATATTAGCAATCAGCCCCAGCATTTT
NA 16 TRBJ2-1 TRBD2 TRBV7-8 CASSSLSGGANNEQFF TGTGCCAGCAGTTCACTCAGCGGGGGGGCGAACAATGAGCAGTTCTTC
NA 12 TRBJ2-7 TRBD2 TRBV5-8 CASSRRGGEQYF TGTGCCAGCAGCCGCCGGGGGGGCGAGCAGTACTTC
NA 14 TRBJ2-5 TRBD2 TRBV28 CASSLGLAVETQYF TGTGCCAGCAGCTTGGGACTAGCGGTGGAGACCCAGTACTTC
once 15 TRBJ2-5 NA TRBV4-2 CASSPQGANFETQYF TGTGCCAGCAGCCCCCAAGGAGCGAATTTTGAGACCCAGTACTTC
NA 15 TRBJ2-7 NA TRBV6-6 CASSYSEADSYEQYF TGTGCCAGCAGTTACTCGGAGGCAGACTCCTACGAGCAGTACTTC
NA 14 TRBJ2-7 NA TRBV5-6 CASSVTGVSYEQYF TGTGCCAGCAGCGTAACGGGAGTCTCTTACGAGCAGTACTTC
NA 17 TRBJ2-7 NA TRBV11-2 CASSLGDKGWGGDEQYF TGTGCCAGCAGCTTAGGGGACAAAGGGTGGGGGGGGGACGAGCAGTACTTC
NA 16 TRBJ2-7 NA TRBV7-2 CASSPELGGGSAEQYF TGTGCCAGCAGCCCCGAGTTGGGCGGGGGCTCGGCCGAGCAGTACTTC
once 15 TRBJ2-5 TRBD1 TRBV28 CASSSPSTGEETQYF TGTGCCAGCAGTTCCCCTTCGACAGGGGAAGAGACCCAGTACTTC
NA 14 TRBJ2-3 NA TRBV7-9 CASSFGHRTDTQYF TGTGCCAGCAGCTTTGGACATCGCACAGATACGCAGTATTTT
NA 11 TRBJ2-7 NA TRBV7-9 CASSITYEQYF TGTGCCAGCAGCATCACCTACGAGCAGTACTTC
few 15 TRBJ2-6 TRBD1 TRBV6-5 CASRSGGSGANVLTF TGTGCCAGCAGATCAGGGGGCTCTGGGGCCAACGTCCTGACTTTC
NA 15 TRBJ2-7 NA TRBV4-1 CASSQAPGREWGQYF TGCGCCAGCAGCCAAGCCCCGGGTCGGGAATGGGGGCAGTACTTC
NA 17 TRBJ2-2 TRBD2 TRBV19 CASSIKTSGYYTGELFF TGTGCCAGTAGTATAAAGACTAGCGGATATTACACCGGGGAGCTGTTTTTT
NA 15 TRBJ2-2 NA TRBV6-5 CASSYGTRETGELFF TGTGCCAGCAGTTACGGTACTAGAGAGACCGGGGAGCTGTTTTTT
few 11 TRBJ2-2 NA TRBV10-3 CASQGTGELFF TGTGCCTCGCAGGGGACCGGGGAGCTGTTTTTT
NA 17 TRBJ2-1 TRBD2 TRBV4-3 CASSQDGAGAPYNEQFF TGCGCCAGCAGCCAAGATGGGGCGGGAGCTCCCTACAATGAGCAGTTCTTC
NA 12 TRBJ1-2 NA TRBV30 CAWGRTAGGYTF TGTGCCTGGGGTAGAACCGCGGGAGGCTACACCTTC
NA 13 TRBJ2-7 TRBD1 TRBV7-9 CASRRGQGNEQYF TGTGCCAGCAGACGGGGACAGGGCAACGAGCAGTACTTC